The present TCR beta chain was sequenced within a study of cytomegalovirus exposure and HLA in healthy donors. Researchers ran the PCR with 60 Vbeta and 13 Jbeta primers. Profiling relied on immunoSEQ multiplex PCR, and the TCRdb table lists in-frame clones only, not all of them. Of some 150,000 clones listed, roughly 86% were seen once; the top ten hold more than 2.5%. This clone is a singleton in its sample. The CDR3 totals 15 residues. Germline CDR1 SGHAT, CDR2 FQNNGV. Trimming removed 5 bases from V and 5 bases from J; junction bases left unmatched: 11. V gene TRBV11-2 combines with J gene TRBJ2-7; 8 bases match TRBD2. Sequencing input: PBMCs. The receptor's source is a man aged 18 to 29 in good health and CMV-seropositive. CDR3: CASSHTTAGVHEQYF. The CDR3 DNA is TGTGCCAGCAGCCATACCACAGCGGGAGTGCACGAGCAGTACTTC. The whole variable domain, remainder taken from reference TRBV11-2 and TRBJ2-7, is EAGVAQSPRYKIIEKRQSVAFWCNPISGHATLYWYQQILGQGPKLLIQFQNNGVVDDSQLPKDRFSAERLKGVDSTLKIQPAKLEDSAVYLCASSHTTAGVHEQYFGPGTRLTVT.